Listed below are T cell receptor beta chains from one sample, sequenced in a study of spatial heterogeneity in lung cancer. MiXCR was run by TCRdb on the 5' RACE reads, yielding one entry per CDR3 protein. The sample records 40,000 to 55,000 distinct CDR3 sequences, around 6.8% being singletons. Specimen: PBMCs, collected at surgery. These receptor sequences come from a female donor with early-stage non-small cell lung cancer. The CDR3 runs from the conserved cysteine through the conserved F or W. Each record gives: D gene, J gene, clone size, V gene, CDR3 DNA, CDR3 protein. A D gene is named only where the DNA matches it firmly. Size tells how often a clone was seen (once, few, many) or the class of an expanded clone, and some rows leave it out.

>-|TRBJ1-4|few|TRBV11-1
TGTGCCAGCAGCTCAGACCCAGAAGTGTTTTTT
CASSSDPEVFF
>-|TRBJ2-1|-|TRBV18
TGTGCCAGCTCACCTCAAAGTTACAATGAGCAGTTCTTC
CASSPQSYNEQFF
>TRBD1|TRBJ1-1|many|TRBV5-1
TGCGCCAGCACTGACCAGGGGGTGAACACTGAAGCTTTCTTT
CASTDQGVNTEAFF
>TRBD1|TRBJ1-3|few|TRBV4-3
TGCGCCAGCAGCCAAACCGGGACAGGGGAAACTTACACCATATATTTT
CASSQTGTGETYTIYF
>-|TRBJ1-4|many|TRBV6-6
TGTGCCAGTCGACAGCCAGCTAATGAAAAACTGTTTTTT
CASRQPANEKLFF
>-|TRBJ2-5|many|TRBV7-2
TGTGCCAGCGGCGGGAAGACCCAGTACTTC
CASGGKTQYF
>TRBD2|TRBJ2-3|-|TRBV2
TGTGCCAGCACGATGACTAGCGGTGGAGATACGCAGTATTTT
CASTMTSGGDTQYF
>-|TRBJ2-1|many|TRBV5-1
TGCGCCAGCAGCTTGCAGGGAAGGGATGAGCAGTTCTTC
CASSLQGRDEQFF
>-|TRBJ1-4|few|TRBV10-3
TGTGCCATCAGTGGGGGGTATGAAAAACTGTTTTTT
CAISGGYEKLFF
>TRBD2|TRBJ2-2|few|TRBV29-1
TGCAGCGTTCGACTAGCGGTGAACACCGGGGAGCTGTTTTTT
CSVRLAVNTGELFF
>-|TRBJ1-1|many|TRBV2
TGTGCCAGCACTAAAGCAGTTTTCACTGAAGCTTTCTTT
CASTKAVFTEAFF
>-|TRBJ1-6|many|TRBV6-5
TGTGCCAGCAGCCCCAGGTTGGGGGGCTCACCCCTCCACTTT
CASSPRLGGSPLHF
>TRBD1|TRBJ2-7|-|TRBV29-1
TGCAGCGTTGAAACCGGGACAGACTCCTACGAGCAGTACTTC
CSVETGTDSYEQYF
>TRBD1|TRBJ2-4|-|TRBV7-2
TGTGCCAGCAGCTCAACGACAGGGGGAAACATTCAGTACTTC
CASSSTTGGNIQYF
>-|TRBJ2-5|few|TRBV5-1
TGCGCCAGCAGCGTGGACGGGGAGACCCAGTACTTC
CASSVDGETQYF
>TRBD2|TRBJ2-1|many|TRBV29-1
TGCAGCGTGCTAGCGGGGAAGAGCTCCTACAATGAGCAGTTCTTC
CSVLAGKSSYNEQFF
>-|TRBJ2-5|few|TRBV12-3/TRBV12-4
TGTGCCAGCAGGAGAGGACTAACTCAAGAGACCCAGTACTTC
CASRRGLTQETQYF
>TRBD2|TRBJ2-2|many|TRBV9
TGTGCCAGCAGCCTCCGGGGGGGCCAGACCGGGGAGCTGTTTTTT
CASSLRGGQTGELFF
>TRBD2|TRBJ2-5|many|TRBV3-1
TGTGCCAGCAGCCAACGGGGGGGCGGAGAGACCCAGTACTTC
CASSQRGGGETQYF
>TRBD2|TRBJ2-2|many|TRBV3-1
TGTGCCAGCAGCCAGATGGCCGGGAGGACCGGGGAGCTGTTTTTT
CASSQMAGRTGELFF
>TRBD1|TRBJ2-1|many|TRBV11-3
TGTGCCAGCAGCCCTACACAGGGGGCGTACAATGAGCAGTTCTTC
CASSPTQGAYNEQFF
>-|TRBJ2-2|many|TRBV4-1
TGCGCCAGCAGCCTACTCGGTGCGGGCGGGGAGCTGTTTTTT
CASSLLGAGGELFF
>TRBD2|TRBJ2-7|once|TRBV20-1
TGCAGTGCTAGGGGGACTACCTCCTACGAGCAGTACTTC
CSARGTTSYEQYF
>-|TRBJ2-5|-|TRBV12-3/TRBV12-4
TGTGCCAGCAGTTACGGATTGTGGGAGCCACAAGAGACCCAGTACTTC
CASSYGLWEPQETQYF
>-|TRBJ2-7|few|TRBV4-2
TGTGCCAGCACCTCCCAACCGGGGACAAGAAATGCAGGCGAGCAGTACTTC
CASTSQPGTRNAGEQYF
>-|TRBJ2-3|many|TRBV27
TGTGCCAGCAGTCCCAATGGTGCAGGCCCCGGGCCTTTT
CASSPNGAGPGPF
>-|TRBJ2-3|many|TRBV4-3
TGCGCCAGCAGCCAAGAGGCAACAGATACGCAGTATTTT
CASSQEATDTQYF
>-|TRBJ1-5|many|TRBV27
TGTGCCAGCAAGGGGGGCGTTTGGGGCAATCAGCCCCAGCATTTT
CASKGGVWGNQPQHF
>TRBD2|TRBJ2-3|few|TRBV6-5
TGTGCCAGCAGACGCCTTAGCGGGGGGGGCGGTACGCAGTATTTT
CASRRLSGGGGTQYF
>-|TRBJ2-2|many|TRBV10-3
TGTGCCATCAGTGACCCCCTAAACACCGGGGAGCTGTTTTTT
CAISDPLNTGELFF
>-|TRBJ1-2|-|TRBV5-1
TGCGCCAGCGGGGGGGACCGAACTAACTATGGCTACACCTTC
CASGGDRTNYGYTF
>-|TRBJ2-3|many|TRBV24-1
TGTGCCACCAGTGACCAGGGACCTCCCCATCCGCAGTATTTT
CATSDQGPPHPQYF
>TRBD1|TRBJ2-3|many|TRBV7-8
TGTGCCAGCAGCTTAGCGACCGGACAGGGGCCCTCAGATACGCAGTATTTT
CASSLATGQGPSDTQYF
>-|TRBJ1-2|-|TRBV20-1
TGCAGTGCTAGGCCCAGGGCACAAACTAACTATGGCTACACCTTC
CSARPRAQTNYGYTF
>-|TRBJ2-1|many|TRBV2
TGTGCCAGCAACAGGGACACCTACAATGAGCAGTTCTTC
CASNRDTYNEQFF
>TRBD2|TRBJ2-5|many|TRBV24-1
TGTGCCACCAGTGACTGGACTAGCGGGGAACAAGAGACCCAGTACTTC
CATSDWTSGEQETQYF
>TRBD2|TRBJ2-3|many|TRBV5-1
TGCGCCAGCAGCTTTACTAGCGGGGGGATCACAGATACGCAGTATTTT
CASSFTSGGITDTQYF
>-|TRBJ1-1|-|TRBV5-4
TGTGCCAGCAGCTCGGACAGCTTGAACACTGAAGCTTTCTTT
CASSSDSLNTEAFF
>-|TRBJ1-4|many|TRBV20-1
TGCAGTGCTAGAGTGGATACCCTTAATGAAAAACTGTTTTTT
CSARVDTLNEKLFF
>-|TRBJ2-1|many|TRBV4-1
TGCGCCAGCAGCCAAGAGGACTTTTACAATGAGCAGTTCTTC
CASSQEDFYNEQFF
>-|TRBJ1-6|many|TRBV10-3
TGTGCCATCAGTGACACAGGACGGAATTCACCCCTCCACTTT
CAISDTGRNSPLHF
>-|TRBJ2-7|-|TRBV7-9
TGTGCCAGCAGCTTCTCGGCGGCGGTAGGGTTCGAGCAGTACTTC
CASSFSAAVGFEQYF
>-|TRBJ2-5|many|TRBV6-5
TGTGCCAGCAGTTACTCGATATCTCGTCGGGGGACCCAGTACTTC
CASSYSISRRGTQYF
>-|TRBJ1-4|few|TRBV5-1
TGCGCCAGCAGCTTGTTTGGAAAGGAGGAAAAACTGTTTTTT
CASSLFGKEEKLFF
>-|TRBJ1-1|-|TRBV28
TGTGCCAGCGGGGACCGGGCTTTCTTT
CASGDRAFF
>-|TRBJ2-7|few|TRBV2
TGTGCCAGCAGTGAGGGGGCCTCCTACGAGCAGTACTTC
CASSEGASYEQYF
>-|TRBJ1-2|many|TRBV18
TGTGCCAGCTCACCAATGGAGAACTATGGCTACACCTTC
CASSPMENYGYTF
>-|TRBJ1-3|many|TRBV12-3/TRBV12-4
TGTGCCAGCAGGCCAGCCTCTGGAAACACCATATATTTT
CASRPASGNTIYF
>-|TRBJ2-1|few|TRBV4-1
TGCGCCAGCAGCCAAGTGGGGACATCCTACAATGAGCAGTTCTTC
CASSQVGTSYNEQFF
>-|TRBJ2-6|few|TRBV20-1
TGCAGTGCTAGAGATGGTTTCTCTGGGGCCAACGTCCTGACTTTC
CSARDGFSGANVLTF
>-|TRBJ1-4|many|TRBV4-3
TGCGCCAGCAGCCAAGATAGGCCACTTGGGGTCATTACAACTAATGAAAAACTGTTTTTT
CASSQDRPLGVITTNEKLFF
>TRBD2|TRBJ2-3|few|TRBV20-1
TGCAGTGCTAGAAATCCAGCGGGGGGGGCAGATACGCAGTATTTT
CSARNPAGGADTQYF
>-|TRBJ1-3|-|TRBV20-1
TGCAGTGCTCCTATCGGAAACACCATATATTTT
CSAPIGNTIYF
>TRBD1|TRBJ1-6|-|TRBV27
TGTGCCAGCAGTCCGTCCCGGGACAGGGTTGGTAATTCACCCCTCCACTTT
CASSPSRDRVGNSPLHF
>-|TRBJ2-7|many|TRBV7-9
TGTGCCAGCAGCGGAGGGAATTTGGGATTACGTTACGAGCAGTACTTC
CASSGGNLGLRYEQYF
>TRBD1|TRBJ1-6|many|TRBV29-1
TGCAGCGTTGTGGACAGGGCGAATTCACCCCTCCACTTT
CSVVDRANSPLHF
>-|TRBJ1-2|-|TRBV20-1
TGCAGTGCTATCCCAATACAGGGAGGCTATGGCTACACCTTC
CSAIPIQGGYGYTF
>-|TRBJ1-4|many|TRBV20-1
TGCAGTGCTAGCGGAAGACCCTCTAATGAAAAACTGTTTTTT
CSASGRPSNEKLFF
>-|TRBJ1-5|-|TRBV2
TGTGCCAGCAATGGTCCGGGAGATCAGCCCCAGCATTTT
CASNGPGDQPQHF
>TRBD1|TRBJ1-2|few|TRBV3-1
TGTGCCAGCAGCCAACCCGACAGGGTGGAAGGCTACACCTTC
CASSQPDRVEGYTF